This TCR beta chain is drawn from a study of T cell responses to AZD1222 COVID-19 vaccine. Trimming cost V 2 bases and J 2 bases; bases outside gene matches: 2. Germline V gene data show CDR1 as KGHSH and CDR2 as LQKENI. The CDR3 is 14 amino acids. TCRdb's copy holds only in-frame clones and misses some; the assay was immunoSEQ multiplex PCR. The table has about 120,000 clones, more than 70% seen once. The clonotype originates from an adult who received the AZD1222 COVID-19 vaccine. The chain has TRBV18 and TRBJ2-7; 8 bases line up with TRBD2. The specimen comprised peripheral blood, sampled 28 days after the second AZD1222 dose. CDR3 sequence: CASSPTSGPYEQYF. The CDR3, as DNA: TGTGCCAGCTCACCAACTAGCGGTCCCTACGAGCAGTACTTC.